Below, one T cell receptor beta chain is given with its context. CDR1 and CDR2 (germline): SQVTM, ANQGSEA. V was cut by 7 bases and J by 3 bases, with 12 bases left in between. The CDR3 covers 12 residues. The data stem from a study of CD8 T cells in Susac syndrome. An input of roughly 0.45 to 1 ug of RNA was subjected to reverse transcription using random hexamers. The authors amplified TCR beta CDR3 across 54 Vbeta and 13 Jbeta using immunoSEQ multiplex PCR. MiXCR, run by TCRdb on the immunoSEQ multiplex PCR reads, gives a single entry per CDR3 protein. The table includes 150,000 to 200,000 distinct CDR3 sequences, just under 95% detected once. Controls matched for age and sex were healthy donors.

This receptor was taken from a human donor in good health. The sequenced sample consisted of CD4+ T cells from PBMCs. This sequence joins TRBV29-1 and TRBJ1-1; D is ambiguous. The CDR3 here is CSATATHTEAFF. For the CDR3, the DNA is TGCAGCGCTACAGCCACCCACACTGAAGCTTTCTTT.